Listed here is a single T cell receptor beta chain. Its cognate antigen is unknown. This specimen comes from a study of untreated major depressive disorder. Study-level points and caveats: Differences in TRBV25-01 and TRBV02-01 usage did not reach significance. Only three preselected Vbeta families were compared in sequencing.

Profiling relied on immunoSEQ multiplex PCR, and the TCRdb table lists in-frame clones only, not all of them. The table lists 20,000 to 25,000 clones, around 92% of them singletons, with less than 0.6% in the top ten. With V trimmed by 1 base and J by 1 base, 18 bases remained unmatched. This CDR3 contains 21 residues. Germline V gene data show CDR1 as SSHAT and CDR2 as FNYEAQ (reference sequence). The V call is TRBV7-7, the J call TRBJ2-2; TRBD1 matches at 7 bases. The sequence came from a woman aged 40 to 50 in good health. The sequenced sample was CD4+ T cells from PBMCs. CDR3 nucleotide sequence: TGTGCCAGCAGCTTAGTACCACACTCGACCGGGACAGCCCAGAACACCGGGGAGCTGTTTTTT. Its protein is CASSLVPHSTGTAQNTGELFF.